The 32 T cell receptor beta chains below come from one sample, sequenced in a study of CXCR3-negative and CXCR3-positive naive CD8 T cells. UMI-labeled 5' RACE TRB cDNA libraries were prepared from the cells. TCRdb reprocessed the 5' RACE reads; each CDR3 protein has one entry and no DNA is given. The record lists 65,000 to 85,000 distinct CDR3 sequences, of which the ten most abundant hold about 1.5%. Sequenced material: naive CXCR3- CD8+ T cells from blood. Subset: CD45RO-CCR7+CD27+CD95- naive CD8+ T cells lacking CXCR3 (TNR3-). The receptors stem from a human donor in good health. Some clones in this sample may be carry-over from other donors' samples.

J is TRBJ1-1 and V is TRBV5-1. Germline V gene sequence: CDR1 SGHRS, CDR2 YFSETQ. The CDR3 has 13 residues. Here the CDR3 reads CASSWQVNTEAFF.

The gene calls are TRBV20-1 and TRBJ2-7; without DNA, the TCRdb call of TRBD1 cannot be checked. The CDR3 has 15 residues. Germline V gene sequence: CDR1 DFQATT, CDR2 SNEGSKA (reference sequence). CDR3 protein: CSAQPWTGVGDEQYF.

CDR3 protein: CASSITFGGSYEQYF. The chain is built from TRBV19 and TRBJ2-7; TCRdb lists TRBD2, though no DNA is available to test this call. This CDR3 is 15 amino acids long. CDR1 is LNHDA, CDR2 SQIVND, per germline (reference sequence).

This chain uses TRBV6-2 or TRBV6-3 with TRBJ2-7. From germline, CDR1 is MNHEY and CDR2 SVGEGT. CDR3 size: 12 residues. CDR3 sequence reads: CASSPTSYEQYF.

The chain combines TRBV29-1 with TRBJ2-3; TCRdb indicates TRBD2, and absent DNA this call remains unverified. CDR1 and CDR2 from the germline V gene are SQVTM and ANQGSEA. This CDR3 spans 15 amino acids. The CDR3 here is CSVDFLAGGSDTQYF.

This chain connects TRBV3-1 to TRBJ2-5; as DNA is missing, the TRBD1 call by TCRdb cannot be tested. The germline V gene encodes CDR1 LGHDT and CDR2 YNNKEL (reference sequence). This CDR3 is 15 amino acids long. CDR3 protein: CASSQSTRWQGTQYF.

This chain links TRBV7-2 with TRBJ2-1; TCRdb's D call, TRBD2, is unchecked because there is no DNA. The CDR3 covers 15 residues. Germline CDR1 is SGHTA and CDR2 is FQGNSA. This CDR3 is CASSFLAGGPNEQFF.

The chain joins TRBV29-1 to TRBJ2-2; TCRdb's D gene call, TRBD1, goes unchecked for lack of DNA. This CDR3 is 18 amino acids long. The V gene's germline CDR1 is SQVTM and CDR2 ANQGSEA. The CDR3 loop reads CSAILAGTPPVNTGELFF.

V usage is TRBV7-6 and J usage is TRBJ2-5; the TRBD2 assignment by TCRdb is unverifiable without DNA. From germline, CDR1 is SGHVS and CDR2 FNYEAQ. The CDR3 has 16 amino acids. CDR3 residues: CASSLATSGFRETQYF.

This chain uses TRBV4-2 with TRBJ2-1. CDR1 and CDR2 (germline): LGHNA, YNFKEQ. This CDR3 has 14 residues. The CDR3 here is CASSHGGSYNEQFF.

The CDR3 loop is CSVEDQEGQETPAPSYEQYF. This chain uses TRBV29-1 with TRBJ2-7; the D call of TRBD1 rests on TCRdb alone, since no DNA is present to check it. The CDR3 spans 20 residues. Germline CDR1 and CDR2: SQVTM and ANQGSEA.

The rearrangement joins TRBV29-1 to TRBJ2-1; no DNA is available, so the TRBD2 call from TCRdb remains unchecked. The CDR3 runs to 14 residues. The V gene's germline CDR1 is SQVTM and CDR2 ANQGSEA. The CDR3 protein is CSVLAVDTYNEQFF.

This chain links TRBV6-5 with TRBJ2-1; TCRdb indicates TRBD1, and absent DNA this call remains unverified. Germline CDR1 and CDR2: MNHEY and SVGAGI. The CDR3 has 13 amino acids. CDR3 protein: CASSPTGFNEQFF.

The chain is built from TRBV5-1 and TRBJ2-1; as DNA is missing, the TRBD2 call by TCRdb cannot be tested. Germline V gene lookup returns CDR1 SGHRS and CDR2 YFSETQ. CDR3 length equals 15 residues. The chain's CDR3 is CASSNGTRVFDEQFF.

The V gene is TRBV20-1, the J gene TRBJ1-1; without DNA, the TCRdb call of TRBD1 cannot be checked. Germline V gene data show CDR1 as DFQATT and CDR2 as SNEGSKA (reference sequence). The CDR3 contains 13 residues. CDR3 amino acids: CSATGTVNTEAFF.

This rearrangement joins TRBV5-1 to TRBJ2-1; TCRdb's D gene call, TRBD1, goes unchecked for lack of DNA. The length of the CDR3 is 14 residues. Germline loops: CDR1 SGHRS, CDR2 YFSETQ. The CDR3 loop is CASSADRIDNEQFF.

The CDR3 spells CASSFGSIYEQYF. The genes are TRBV28 and TRBJ2-7. The CDR3 contains 13 residues. CDR1 and CDR2 from the germline V gene are MDHEN and SYDVKM.

V and J are TRBV12-3 or TRBV12-4 and TRBJ2-7; TCRdb indicates TRBD1, and absent DNA this call remains unverified. The CDR3 covers 15 residues. CDR3 in amino acids: CASRVGQGTLYEQYF.

The V call is TRBV3-1, the J call TRBJ2-3; TCRdb returns TRBD2, unconfirmable since there is no DNA. The CDR3 sequence is 15 residues long. The germline V gene has CDR1 LGHDT and CDR2 YNNKEL (reference sequence). CDR3 region: CASSQSVAGADTQYF.

This chain joins TRBV7-8 and TRBJ2-7. The CDR3 length is 16 residues. Per the germline V gene, CDR1 is SGHVS and CDR2 is FQNEAQ. The CDR3 here is CASSLWGNELTYEQYF.

The rearrangement uses TRBV19 and TRBJ2-1; TCRdb designates TRBD1, a call that cannot be tested without DNA. From germline, CDR1 is LNHDA and CDR2 SQIVND (reference sequence). The CDR3 loop spans 12 amino acids. This CDR3 is CASSIGGHSQFF. Full variable domain (outside the CDR3, taken from reference TRBV19 and TRBJ2-1): DGGITQSPKYLFRKEGQNVTLSCEQNLNHDAMYWYRQDPGQGLRLIYYSQIVNDFQKGDIAEGYSVSREKKESFPLTVTSAQKNPTAFYLCASSIGGHSQFFGPGTRLTVL.

The chain carries TRBV5-5 and TRBJ2-7; TCRdb's D gene call, TRBD2, goes unchecked for lack of DNA. The CDR3 has 13 residues. CDR1 SGHKS and CDR2 YYEKEE come from the germline V gene (reference sequence). CDR3 loop: CASSFGRVDEQYF.

This chain links TRBV7-2 with TRBJ2-5; checking the TCRdb D call of TRBD2 is not possible without DNA. CDR3 length equals 15 residues. Germline assignment: CDR1 SGHTA and CDR2 FQGNSA. CDR3 amino acids: CASSFIAGGPETQYF.

This chain links TRBV25-1 with TRBJ1-1; TCRdb outputs TRBD1, but without DNA this stays unchecked. The CDR3 is 15 residues long. Germline V gene sequence: CDR1 MGHDK, CDR2 SYGVNS. The CDR3: CASSEFGQAVAEAFF.

The chain is built from TRBV7-9 and TRBJ2-3. Germline V CDR1 and CDR2: SEHNR, FQNEAQ (reference sequence). There are 14 residues in the CDR3. CDR3 loop: CASRSAILGDTQYF.

The chain couples TRBV29-1 to TRBJ1-1. There are 14 residues in the CDR3. CDR1 and CDR2 (germline): SQVTM, ANQGSEA. The CDR3 region is CSVEAPKTNTEAFF.

This chain uses TRBV9 with TRBJ1-1. From germline, CDR1 is SGDLS and CDR2 YYNGEE. The CDR3 runs to 18 residues. Here the CDR3 reads CASSVNLLEGSSNTEAFF.

The chain joins TRBV7-9 to TRBJ2-1; no DNA is available, so the TRBD2 call from TCRdb remains unchecked. The V gene's germline CDR1 is SEHNR and CDR2 FQNEAQ (reference sequence). The CDR3 length is 13 residues. CDR3 protein: CASRASGSDEQFF.

V is TRBV20-1 and J is TRBJ2-5; TCRdb calls TRBD2, which cannot be checked without DNA. Germline V CDR1 and CDR2: DFQATT, SNEGSKA (reference sequence). The CDR3 is made up of 16 amino acids. CDR3 amino acids: CSARDIEASSQETQYF.

This chain uses TRBV7-8 with TRBJ2-3. The CDR3 sequence is 15 residues long. Germline assignment: CDR1 SGHVS and CDR2 FQNEAQ. CDR3 protein: CASSLDVSPGDTQYF.

The gene calls are TRBV9 and TRBJ2-7; the D call of TRBD1 rests on TCRdb alone, since no DNA is present to check it. CDR1 is SGDLS, CDR2 YYNGEE, per germline. The length of the CDR3 is 13 residues. CDR3 in amino acids: CASSEPGKYEQYF.

The chain carries TRBV7-9 and TRBJ1-2; TCRdb calls TRBD1, which cannot be checked without DNA. CDR1 and CDR2 (germline): SEHNR, FQNEAQ (reference sequence). This CDR3 is built from 15 residues. The CDR3 here is CASSLAQVPQHGYTF.